This T cell receptor (beta chain) is from a study of shared clonotypes between healthy human individuals. Study-wide results and caveats: A generally larger estimated richness was seen in naive subsets than in memory subsets.

In this sample, this clone turned up once. Antigen: not known. The run depth of the assay was deep. Genomic DNA from each subset was divided evenly over several immunoSEQ plates. Data came from immunoSEQ multiplex PCR; TCRdb stores just in-frame clones and leaves some out. The data hold around 2,100,000 clones, with over 85% observed a single time. Naivety among CD8 cells was defined by CD45RO negativity and positive CCR7 selection, thereby excluding terminally differentiated effector memory CD45RA+ cells. The CDR3 contains 16 residues. With 4 bases removed from V and 1 base from J, the gap between germline ends came to 16 bases. Per germline, CDR1 GTSNPN and CDR2 SVGIG (reference sequence).

This TCR derives from a man between 18 and 29 years old in good health. The specimen sequenced was naive CD8+ T cells sorted from blood. V and J are TRBV30 and TRBJ2-2, with D perhaps TRBD2 (6 bases). The CDR3 here is CAWKYGGGGNTGELFF. CDR3 coding DNA: TGTGCCTGGAAATACGGGGGAGGAGGGAACACCGGGGAGCTGTTTTTT.